One sample yielded the 20 T cell receptor beta chains listed below, sequenced in a study of shared clonotypes between healthy human individuals. The repertoire was sequenced with immunoSEQ multiplex PCR; TCRdb's copy has only in-frame clones and lacks some. The table has 2 million to 2.5 million clones, 85% to 95% seen once. What was sequenced was naive CD4+ T cells from PBMCs. The subset is: CD45RA+ positively selected. These receptors came from a man between 18 and 35 years old in good health. Some clones in this sample may be carry-over from other donors' samples.

The V call is TRBV9, the J call TRBJ2-1, with D unresolved. The CDR3 consists of 13 residues. V was pared by 3 bases and J by 9 bases, with 13 bases between. CDR1 is SGDLS, CDR2 YYNGEE, per germline. Here the CDR3 reads CASSARPWGEQFF. In DNA, the CDR3 is TGTGCCAGCAGCGCCAGACCTTGGGGTGAGCAGTTCTTC.

The rearrangement joins TRBV7-2 to TRBJ1-5; 9 nucleotides line up with TRBD1. This CDR3 region has 14 residues. With V trimmed by 5 bases and J by 6 bases, 5 bases remained unmatched. Germline CDR1 is SGHTA and CDR2 is FQGNSA. This CDR3 reads CASSTGTGPQPQHF. The CDR3 DNA reads TGTGCCAGCAGCACCGGGACAGGGCCTCAGCCCCAGCATTTT. Filled out from reference TRBV7-2 and TRBJ1-5, the complete variable domain reads GAGVSQSPSNKVTEKGKDVELRCDPISGHTALYWYRQSLGQGLEFLIYFQGNSAPDKSGLPSDRFSAERTGGSVSTLTIQRTQQEDSAVYLCASSTGTGPQPQHFGDGTRLSIL.

The chain couples TRBV11-2 to TRBJ2-7, with D possibly matching TRBD2 (5 bases). V lost 8 bases, J lost 0 bases, and 14 bases lay in between. The CDR3 loop spans 14 amino acids. Germline loops: CDR1 SGHAT, CDR2 FQNNGV. In nucleotides, the CDR3 is TGTGCCAGCGGGCGGGTCCTCAGCTCCTACGAGCAGTACTTC. This sequence encodes CASGRVLSSYEQYF.

The V gene is TRBV5-1, the J gene TRBJ1-6; D may be TRBD1 (5 bases). From germline, CDR1 is SGHRS and CDR2 YFSETQ. V was clipped by 4 bases and J by 5 bases, with 19 bases between them. This CDR3 spans 17 amino acids. The CDR3 protein is CASSLGVAGIHNSPLHF. The CDR3 DNA is TGCGCCAGCAGCCTGGGGGTAGCGGGTATTCATAATTCACCCCTCCACTTT.

With respect to this clone: Other DNA sequences of this sample code for an identical CDR3. This chain connects TRBV5-6 to TRBJ1-2, with 12 bases fitting TRBD1. From germline, CDR1 is SGHDT and CDR2 YYEEEE. The CDR3 is 15 amino acids. J lost 7 bases, V lost 3 bases, and 7 bases had no gene match. CDR3 residues: CASSSPGQGASGYTF. CDR3 nucleotide sequence: TGTGCCAGCAGCTCTCCGGGACAGGGGGCCTCTGGCTACACCTTC.

This rearrangement joins TRBV7-3 to TRBJ2-2; 7 nucleotides match TRBD1. There are 14 residues in the CDR3. J lost 7 bases, V lost 9 bases, and 11 bases had no gene match. CDR1 is SGHTA and CDR2 is FQGTGA in the germline V gene. In DNA, the CDR3 is TGTGCCAGTCGACCGGGACAGAGAGGCGGGGAGCTGTTTTTT. Encoded protein: CASRPGQRGGELFF.

V is TRBV28 and J is TRBJ2-7; 9 nucleotides match TRBD1. Germline trimming cut 10 bases from V and 4 bases from J; bases unmatched to any gene: 11. Germline CDR1 is MDHEN and CDR2 is SYDVKM. The CDR3 extends over 14 amino acids. The CDR3 here is CATDPGQGLYEQYF. As DNA, the CDR3 is TGTGCCACCGACCCGGGACAGGGTTTGTACGAGCAGTACTTC.

J is TRBJ1-4 and V is TRBV6-6; 10 bases fit TRBD1. The germline V gene has CDR1 MNHNY and CDR2 SVGAGI (reference sequence). J gave up 8 bases and V 6 bases, and 9 bases lay outside the gene matches. There are 15 residues in the CDR3. CDR3 in DNA: TGTGCCAGCAGCCTGACAGGGGGCTTCGGAGAAAAACTGTTTTTT. Protein: CASSLTGGFGEKLFF.

The chain carries TRBV6-1 and TRBJ1-4, with D maybe TRBD1 (5 bases). V gave up 2 bases and J gave up 3 bases, with 13 bases separating them. The germline gives CDR1 MNHNS, CDR2 SASEGT. The CDR3 consists of 16 residues. The CDR3 sequence: CASSEIGARANEKLFF. CDR3 in DNA: TGTGCCAGCAGTGAAATCGGGGCGCGAGCTAATGAAAAACTGTTTTTT.

CDR3 protein: CASKEGDLTGEKLFF. Here the CDR3 DNA reads TGCGCCAGCAAGGAGGGGGACCTTACGGGGGAAAAACTGTTTTTT. The V and J genes are TRBV10-2 and TRBJ1-4, with a tentative D call TRBD1 (6 bases). Trimming stripped 7 bases from V and 8 bases from J, with 20 bases between. Per germline, CDR1 WSHSY and CDR2 SAAADI. This CDR3 is 15 amino acids long.

The gene calls are TRBV30 and TRBJ1-2; TRBD1 is a possible D gene (5 bases). Germline CDR1 GTSNPN, CDR2 SVGIG (reference sequence). CDR3 size: 12 residues. Deletions cut 5 bases from V and 5 bases from J, with 12 bases between. CDR3 in DNA: TGTGCCTGGCCCCGGGGGGAATATGGCTACACCTTC. Translation: CAWPRGEYGYTF.

A few counts support this clone. Here the CDR3 DNA reads TGTGCCAGCAGCTTAAGTTCAGAATGGAGGCAGTACTTC. It codes for CASSLSSEWRQYF. The genes are TRBV11-2 and TRBJ2-7, with unresolved D. The V end was cut by 2 bases, the J end by 9 bases, with 14 bases between. The CDR3 totals 13 residues. The germline gives CDR1 SGHAT, CDR2 FQNNGV.

The V call is TRBV18, the J call TRBJ2-1, with 9 bases fitting TRBD1. The trim removed 5 bases at V and 2 bases at J, leaving 4 bases unmatched. CDR1 and CDR2 (germline): KGHSH, LQKENI. The CDR3 sequence is 15 residues long. The CDR3 loop is CASSSGTGPYNEQFF. The CDR3 DNA sequence: TGTGCCAGCTCATCCGGGACAGGGCCCTACAATGAGCAGTTCTTC.

The chain combines TRBV19 with TRBJ1-2; D may be TRBD1 (5 bases). Germline-derived CDR1 and CDR2 are LNHDA and SQIVND (reference sequence). Deletions cut 7 bases from V and 6 bases from J, with 15 bases between. The CDR3 consists of 13 residues. CDR3 loop: CASTSLEGHGYTF. The CDR3 coding sequence is TGTGCCAGTACCTCACTCGAGGGGCATGGCTACACCTTC. Using reference TRBV19 and TRBJ1-2 for the parts outside the CDR3, the full variable domain is DGGITQSPKYLFRKEGQNVTLSCEQNLNHDAMYWYRQDPGQGLRLIYYSQIVNDFQKGDIAEGYSVSREKKESFPLTVTSAQKNPTAFYLCASTSLEGHGYTFGSGTRLTVV.

J is TRBJ2-7 and V is TRBV6-5; tentative D call: TRBD1 (5 bases). The CDR3 loop spans 15 amino acids. Germline V gene sequence: CDR1 MNHEY, CDR2 SVGAGI. V shed 5 bases and J shed 4 bases, with 18 bases lying between them. CDR3 loop: CASSQTLVGRYEQYF. CDR3 DNA: TGTGCCAGCAGTCAAACCTTGGTGGGGCGGTACGAGCAGTACTTC.

The CDR3, as DNA: TGTGCCAGCAGCGTAGCCCTAGCTGAAGAGACCCAGTACTTC. Protein sequence: CASSVALAEETQYF. The chain recombines TRBV9 with TRBJ2-5; D may be TRBD2 (5 bases). V lost 0 bases and J lost 3, with 9 bases in between. Germline lookup yields CDR1 SGDLS and CDR2 YYNGEE. CDR3 length: 14 amino acids.

The chain uses TRBV30 and TRBJ1-5; D remains unclear. V was shortened by 2 bases and J by 0 bases, with 11 bases between the two germline ends. Germline V lookup: CDR1 GTSNPN, CDR2 SVGIG (reference sequence). This CDR3 has 15 residues. CDR3 nucleotide sequence: TGTGCCTGGAGTAGACGCTCAAGTAGCAATCAGCCCCAGCATTTT. Its protein product is CAWSRRSSSNQPQHF.

This clone was detected only once. The chain has TRBV5-1 and TRBJ2-3; D gene ambiguous. The CDR3 totals 15 residues. Germline loops: CDR1 SGHRS, CDR2 YFSETQ. Trimming removed 3 bases from V and 1 base from J, with 12 bases in between. This CDR3 reads CASSSPVQGTDTQYF. The CDR3, as DNA: TGCGCCAGCAGCTCACCCGTCCAAGGCACAGATACGCAGTATTTT.

The DNA of the CDR3 is TGTGCCAGCAGGATCTCCAGGGCAACCGGGGAGCTGTTTTTT. It encodes CASRISRATGELFF. The gene calls are TRBV28 and TRBJ2-2; tentative D call: TRBD1 (5 bases). The CDR3 totals 14 residues. Trimming pared 6 bases from V and 5 bases from J, leaving 13 bases between. From germline, CDR1 is MDHEN and CDR2 SYDVKM.

J is TRBJ2-1 and V is TRBV7-3, with 7 bases identical to TRBD2. Germline V lookup: CDR1 SGHTA, CDR2 FQGTGA. The ends lost 4 bases at V and 0 bases at J; junction bases unmatched: 9. This CDR3 comprises 17 residues. The CDR3 coding sequence is TGTGCCAGCAGCTCCAATCCTAGCGGAAGCTCCTACAATGAGCAGTTCTTC. Amino acid sequence: CASSSNPSGSSYNEQFF.